One and the same sample provided the 23 T cell receptor beta chains below, sequenced in a study of early stage breast cancer tumors. Sequenced by immunoSEQ multiplex PCR; TCRdb stores in-frame clones only, minus some. The data contain some 72,000 clones, 65% to 85% of them seen just once; the ten biggest clones take up 3.5%. The specimen was blood. The receptors derive from a person between 55 and 69 years old with breast cancer.

V and J are TRBV11-3 and TRBJ1-1, with D maybe TRBD1 (6 bases). The CDR3 contains 13 residues. Per the germline V gene, CDR1 is SGHNT and CDR2 is YENEEA. Between the trimmed V and J ends, which lost 0 bases and 6 bases, there was a span of 8 bases. CDR3: CASSLDRGPEAFF. The CDR3 region has the DNA TGTGCCAGCAGCTTAGACAGGGGCCCTGAAGCTTTCTTT.

This chain joins TRBV28 and TRBJ2-5; 11 nucleotides match TRBD2. Germline CDR1 reads MDHEN; CDR2 reads SYDVKM. The junction had 8 bases not matched to a gene; V was cut back by 3 bases and J by 5 bases. This CDR3 spans 16 amino acids. CDR3 coding DNA: TGTGCCAGCAGTTTGGGACTAGCGGTTAGCATGGAGACCCAGTACTTC. As protein: CASSLGLAVSMETQYF.

This chain connects TRBV6-5 to TRBJ2-5; TRBD2 is a possible D gene (7 bases). Germline lookup yields CDR1 MNHEY and CDR2 SVGAGI. This CDR3 contains 14 residues. With 10 bases removed from V and 5 bases from J, the gap between germline ends came to 20 bases. DNA for the CDR3: TGTGCCAAAGATTTCGGGGGGCGGAGGGAGACCCAGTACTTC. This sequence encodes CAKDFGGRRETQYF.

The chain joins TRBV5-5 to TRBJ2-2, with 11 bases matching TRBD2. V lost 5 bases and J lost 7; bases outside the gene matches: 10. The germline gives CDR1 SGHKS, CDR2 YYEKEE (reference sequence). The CDR3 sequence is 16 residues long. CDR3 sequence reads: CASRPLSGGAFGELFF. The CDR3 DNA is TGTGCCAGCAGACCTCTTAGCGGGGGGGCCTTCGGGGAGCTGTTTTTT.

This clone was picked up one time. A junction end diverges from the germline sequence, so it may reflect a read error. This chain joins TRBV5-6 and TRBJ2-1, with TRBD2 identical over 9 bases. Looked up from germline, CDR1 is SGHDT and CDR2 is YYEEEE. The CDR3 has 15 residues. CDR3 loop: CASSLGGGAYSEQFF. As DNA, the CDR3 is TGTGCCAGCAGCTTGGGCGGGGGGGCCTACAGTGAGCAGTTCTTC.

The CDR3 DNA is TGTGCCAGCAGTAACCCGGGCACAGGGAACCATCAGCCCCAGCATTTT. It is translated as CASSNPGTGNHQPQHF. V usage is TRBV28 and J usage is TRBJ1-5; maybe TRBD1 (6 bases). V lost 5 bases to trimming and J lost 5 bases, with 19 bases between them. Per germline, CDR1 MDHEN and CDR2 SYDVKM. This CDR3 spans 16 amino acids.

This clone was detected only a few times. The rearrangement joins TRBV7-2 to TRBJ2-7; D gene ambiguous. The CDR3 length is 14 residues. Deletions cut 5 bases from V and 0 bases from J, with 11 bases between. Germline values: CDR1 SGHTA, CDR2 FQGNSA. CDR3 region: CASSGNWGSYEQYF. CDR3 sequence (DNA): TGTGCCAGCAGCGGCAACTGGGGCTCCTACGAGCAGTACTTC.

The CDR3 DNA follows: TGTGCCAGTAGTATAGGTCTGACAGTCCAAGAGACCCAGTACTTC. This codes for CASSIGLTVQETQYF. The chain is built from TRBV19 and TRBJ2-5, with a possible D match to TRBD1 (5 bases). V lost 1 base and J lost 1, with 10 bases in between. Germline lookup yields CDR1 LNHDA and CDR2 SQIVND (reference sequence). The CDR3 extends over 15 amino acids. The full variable domain, in which reference TRBV19 and TRBJ2-5 provide the parts outside the CDR3, is DGGITQSPKYLFRKEGQNVTLSCEQNLNHDAMYWYRQDPGQGLRLIYYSQIVNDFQKGDIAEGYSVSREKKESFPLTVTSAQKNPTAFYLCASSIGLTVQETQYFGPGTRLLVL.

This clone was counted only a few times. This sequence joins TRBV5-4 and TRBJ1-2, with TRBD1 identical over 7 bases. Per the germline V gene, CDR1 is SGHNT and CDR2 is YYREEE (reference sequence). The J segment lost 9 bases and the V segment lost 2 bases, leaving 4 bases of the junction unmatched. CDR3 size: 12 residues. This CDR3 reads CASSFKGGSYTF. The CDR3 DNA sequence: TGTGCCAGCAGCTTTAAAGGGGGCAGCTACACCTTC.

The gene calls are TRBV29-1 and TRBJ1-2; TRBD1 is a possible D gene (6 bases). The CDR3 runs 12 residues. V lost 6 bases and J 7 bases, leaving 15 bases between the germline ends. CDR1 is SQVTM and CDR2 is ANQGSEA in the germline V gene. The DNA of the CDR3 is TGCAGCGTAAACAGGGATATGGGTGGCTACACCTTC. This gives the protein CSVNRDMGGYTF.

The rearrangement links TRBV5-1 to TRBJ2-1, with D possibly TRBD2 on 6 matching bases. V lost 3 bases and J lost 5, with 12 bases in between. Germline CDR1 and CDR2: SGHRS and YFSETQ. The CDR3 is made up of 14 amino acids. The CDR3 region has the DNA TGCGCCAGCAGCTCATCGTCGGGGGACAATGAGCAGTTCTTC. It codes for CASSSSSGDNEQFF.

The gene calls are TRBV11-2 and TRBJ2-7; 7 bases match TRBD1. The CDR3 contains 16 residues. V gave up 5 bases and J gave up 3 bases; unmatched junction bases: 13. Per the germline V gene, CDR1 is SGHAT and CDR2 is FQNNGV. CDR3 bases: TGTGCCAGCAGCGACCCAGGACAGGTAACGATCTACGAGCAGTACTTC. Translated, it gives CASSDPGQVTIYEQYF.

The table lists this clone with a few counts. The gene calls are TRBV29-1 and TRBJ2-5, with D possibly TRBD2 on 6 matching bases. Trimming took 7 bases from V and 1 from J, leaving 7 bases between them. CDR3 length: 11 residues. Germline V CDR1 and CDR2: SQVTM, ANQGSEA. The chain's CDR3 is CSGGLQETQYF. In DNA form, the CDR3 reads TGCAGCGGGGGACTCCAAGAGACCCAGTACTTC.

V is TRBV7-9 and J is TRBJ1-2; D is unresolved. Germline V lookup: CDR1 SEHNR, CDR2 FQNEAQ (reference sequence). V lost 1 base, J lost 4 bases, and 10 bases lay in between. The CDR3 is 14 residues long. As DNA, the CDR3 is TGTGCCAGCAGCTTAGAAGGGCAGATCTATGGCTACACCTTC. Its translation is CASSLEGQIYGYTF.

The chain links TRBV2 to TRBJ1-2, with D perhaps matching TRBD1 (5 bases). V lost 7 bases, J lost 6 bases, and 15 bases lay in between. This CDR3 comprises 13 residues. From germline, CDR1 is SNHLY and CDR2 FYNNEI. In nucleotides, the CDR3 is TGTGCCAGCACCCGGTCGGGACGAGATGGCTACACCTTC. Translation gives CASTRSGRDGYTF.

The chain carries TRBV5-1 and TRBJ2-3; 8 nucleotides line up with TRBD2. Trimming removed 6 bases from V and 6 bases from J; junction bases left unmatched: 9. Germline CDR1 SGHRS, CDR2 YFSETQ. The CDR3 is 14 amino acids. Here the CDR3 DNA reads TGCGCCAGCAAACTAGCGGCGTTTGGTGATACGCAGTATTTT. Protein product: CASKLAAFGDTQYF.

The table lists this clone with a count of one. The DNA for the CDR3 is TGTGCCAGCAGCTTTTCTAGCGGGGGGTGGGTAGATACGCAGTATTTT. It is translated as CASSFSSGGWVDTQYF. V gene TRBV5-6 combines with J gene TRBJ2-3; 11 bases map to TRBD2. Germline V CDR1 and CDR2: SGHDT, YYEEEE. The CDR3 spans 16 residues. The J segment lost 5 bases and the V segment lost 2 bases, leaving 7 bases of the junction unmatched.

This clone was seen only once. CDR3 sequence: CASSATPGGGRGNEQFF. CDR3 nucleotide sequence: TGTGCCAGCAGCGCTACCCCCGGCGGCGGGAGGGGTAATGAGCAGTTCTTC. The rearrangement uses TRBV9 and TRBJ2-1; 9 nucleotides agree with TRBD2. V dropped 3 bases and J dropped 7; count of bases not matched to a gene: 14. The CDR3 is 17 amino acids. Germline V gene data show CDR1 as SGDLS and CDR2 as YYNGEE.

J is TRBJ2-5 and V is TRBV5-4; 8 nucleotides line up with TRBD2. V lost 2 bases and J lost 5; bases outside the gene matches: 5. CDR3 size: 14 residues. Per germline, CDR1 SGHNT and CDR2 YYREEE (reference sequence). The CDR3: CASSFRTSRETQYF. DNA for the CDR3: TGTGCCAGCAGCTTTAGGACTAGCAGGGAGACCCAGTACTTC.

CDR3 sequence: CASSVPYAALNTEAFF. The CDR3 DNA reads TGTGCCAGCAGCGTCCCCTATGCGGCCTTGAACACTGAAGCTTTCTTT. The chain has TRBV28 and TRBJ1-1; D is ambiguous. Deletions cut 6 bases from V and 0 bases from J, with 17 bases between. The CDR3 contains 16 residues. Germline V lookup: CDR1 MDHEN, CDR2 SYDVKM.

This clone came up once. The chain employs TRBV18 and TRBJ2-7; tentative D call: TRBD1 (5 bases). Trimming left V 0 bases short and J 7 bases short, with 13 bases between. Germline CDR1 is KGHSH and CDR2 is LQKENI. The CDR3 extends over 14 amino acids. The CDR3: CASSPPRELREQYF. DNA for the CDR3: TGTGCCAGCTCACCACCCAGGGAATTACGGGAGCAGTACTTC.

The chain links TRBV2 to TRBJ2-1, with D perhaps given as TRBD1 or TRBD2 (6 bases each). Germline V gene lookup returns CDR1 SNHLY and CDR2 FYNNEI. The CDR3 extends over 13 amino acids. V lost 5 bases to trimming and J lost 6 bases, with 11 bases between them. The CDR3 protein is CASSNGGRNEQFF. CDR3 nucleotide sequence: TGTGCCAGCAGTAACGGGGGCCGCAATGAGCAGTTCTTC.

This clone is a singleton in its sample. The chain is built from TRBV6-5 and TRBJ2-1, with a possible D match to TRBD2 (5 bases). CDR3 length: 13 amino acids. V gave up 7 bases and J gave up 0 bases, with 7 bases separating them. Per the germline V gene, CDR1 is MNHEY and CDR2 is SVGAGI. For the CDR3, the DNA is TGTGCCAGCAAAGGGAGCTCCTACAATGAGCAGTTCTTC. It is translated as CASKGSSYNEQFF.